The clone carrying this T cell receptor (beta chain) has ten or more counts. What it recognizes is unknown. TCRdb used MiXCR to reprocess the 5' RACE reads, holding one entry per CDR3 protein. The data show 95,000 to 150,000 distinct CDR3 sequences, with more than 2.5% seen just once and 1% to 1.5% held by the top ten. These data are taken from a study of neurological immune-mediated disorders. Regarding the study as a whole: Across subjects, expanded clones had no CDR3 amino acid sequences in common, pointing to private repertoires in all groups.

This CDR3 is 12 amino acids long. V was trimmed by 5 bases and J by 0 bases, leaving 7 bases between them. CDR1 is DFQATT, CDR2 SNEGSKA, per germline (reference sequence). Material for sequencing was PBMCs. This receptor was identified in a woman younger than 45 with multiple sclerosis. The chain has TRBV20-1 and TRBJ1-1; no clear D gene. CDR3 nucleotide sequence: TGCAGTGCTTTAGGCATGAACACTGAAGCTTTCTTT. Protein: CSALGMNTEAFF.